These 5 T cell receptor beta chains originate from one sample sequenced in a study of cytomegalovirus exposure and HLA in healthy donors. The PCR made use of 60 Vbeta and 13 Jbeta primers. Method: immunoSEQ multiplex PCR; TCRdb's copy keeps in-frame clones and lacks some. The sample includes roughly 100,000 clones, 71% of them seen just once. Material: PBMCs. These receptors all come from a female donor in good health and CMV-seronegative.

CDR3 loop: CAWSVRQGPLHF. The CDR3 nucleotides read TGTGCCTGGAGTGTACGTCAGGGGCCCCTCCACTTT. The chain couples TRBV30 to TRBJ1-6; a possible D gene is TRBD1 (6 bases). V was pared by 0 bases and J by 13 bases, with 10 bases between. The germline CDR1 and CDR2 sequences are GTSNPN and SVGIG (reference sequence). The CDR3 is made up of 12 amino acids.

The gene calls are TRBV6-5 and TRBJ2-7, with 10 bases identical to TRBD1. This CDR3 contains 14 residues. The J segment lost 4 bases and the V segment lost 6 bases, leaving 6 bases of the junction unmatched. Germline lookup yields CDR1 MNHEY and CDR2 SVGAGI. CDR3 nucleotide sequence: TGTGCCAGCAGAGACCGGGACAGGGGATACGAGCAGTACTTC. Protein: CASRDRDRGYEQYF.

The chain couples TRBV7-9 to TRBJ2-5, with D uncertain. The CDR3 is 12 residues long. Trimming left V 5 bases short and J 5 bases short, with 9 bases between. Germline V lookup: CDR1 SEHNR, CDR2 FQNEAQ (reference sequence). The CDR3 loop is CASSPEPETQYF. For the CDR3, the DNA is TGTGCCAGCAGCCCCGAGCCTGAGACCCAGTACTTC.

This clone was counted a few times. This sequence joins TRBV5-4 and TRBJ2-1; no clear D gene. Trimming removed 2 bases at V and 7 bases at J, with 7 bases between. Germline values: CDR1 SGHNT, CDR2 YYREEE (reference sequence). The length of the CDR3 is 12 residues. The CDR3 DNA sequence: TGTGCCAGCAGCTTCTTGGAGAATGAGCAGTTCTTC. Encoded protein: CASSFLENEQFF. The full variable domain, rest sourced from reference TRBV5-4 and TRBJ2-1, is ETGVTQSPTHLIKTRGQQVTLRCSSQSGHNTVSWYQQALGQGPQFIFQYYREEENGRGNFPPRFSGLQFPNYSSELNVNALELDDSALYLCASSFLENEQFFGPGTRLTVL.

This clone was detected once. The DNA of the CDR3 is TGCGCCAGCAGTCAATCGCCACGTAAGGGGGTCCCTGATGAAGCCAAAAACATTCAGTACTTC. This encodes CASSQSPRKGVPDEAKNIQYF. The rearrangement links TRBV23-1 to TRBJ2-4, with D possibly being TRBD1 (6 bases). TRBV23-1 belongs to the ORF category, with a function that is uncertain. This CDR3 is built from 21 residues. Trimming removed 0 bases from V and 0 bases from J, with 24 bases in between.